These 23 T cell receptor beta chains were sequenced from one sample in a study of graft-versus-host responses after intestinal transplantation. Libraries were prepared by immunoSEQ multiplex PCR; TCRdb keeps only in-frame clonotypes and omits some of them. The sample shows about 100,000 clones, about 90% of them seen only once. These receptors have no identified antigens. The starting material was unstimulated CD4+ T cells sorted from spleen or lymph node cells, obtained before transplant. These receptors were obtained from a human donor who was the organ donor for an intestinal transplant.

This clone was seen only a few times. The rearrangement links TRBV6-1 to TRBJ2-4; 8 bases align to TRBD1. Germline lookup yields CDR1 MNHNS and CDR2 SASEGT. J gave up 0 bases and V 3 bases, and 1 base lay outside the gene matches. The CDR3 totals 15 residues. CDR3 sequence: CASSDRGLAKNIQYF. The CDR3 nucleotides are TGTGCCAGCAGTGACAGGGGGCTAGCCAAAAACATTCAGTACTTC.

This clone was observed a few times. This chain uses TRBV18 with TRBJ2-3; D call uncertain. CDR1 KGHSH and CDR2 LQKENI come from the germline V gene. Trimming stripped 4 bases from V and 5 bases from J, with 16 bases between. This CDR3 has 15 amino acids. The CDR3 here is CASSQAGPPEDTQYF. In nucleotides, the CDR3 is TGTGCCAGCTCACAGGCAGGACCTCCGGAAGATACGCAGTATTTT.

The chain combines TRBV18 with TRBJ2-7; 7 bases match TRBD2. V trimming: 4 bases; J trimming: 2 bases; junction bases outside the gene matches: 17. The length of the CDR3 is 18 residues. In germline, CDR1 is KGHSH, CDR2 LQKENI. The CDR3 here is CASSRQGAGLAVTYEQYF. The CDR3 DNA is TGTGCCAGCTCACGACAAGGGGCCGGGCTAGCGGTTACCTACGAGCAGTACTTC. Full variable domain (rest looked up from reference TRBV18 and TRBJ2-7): NAGVMQNPRHLVRRRGQEARLRCSPMKGHSHVYWYRQLPEEGLKFMVYLQKENIIDESGMPKERFSAEFPKEGPSILRIQQVVRGDSAAYFCASSRQGAGLAVTYEQYFGPGTRLTVT.

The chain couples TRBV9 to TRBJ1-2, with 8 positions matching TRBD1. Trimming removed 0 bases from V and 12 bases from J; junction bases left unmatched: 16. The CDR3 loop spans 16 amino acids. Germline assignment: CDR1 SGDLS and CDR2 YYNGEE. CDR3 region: CASSVGDRSGGESDTF. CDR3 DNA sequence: TGTGCCAGCAGCGTAGGTGATCGGTCAGGGGGCGAGTCGGACACCTTC.

This CDR3 reads CASSLEGQGPGEQYF. DNA of the CDR3: TGCGCCAGCAGCTTGGAAGGACAGGGACCGGGGGAGCAGTACTTC. The V and J genes are TRBV5-1 and TRBJ2-7; 8 bases match TRBD1. The CDR3 extends over 15 amino acids. V shed 0 bases and J 7 bases; nucleotides not matched to a gene: 9. Germline-derived CDR1 and CDR2 are SGHRS and YFSETQ.

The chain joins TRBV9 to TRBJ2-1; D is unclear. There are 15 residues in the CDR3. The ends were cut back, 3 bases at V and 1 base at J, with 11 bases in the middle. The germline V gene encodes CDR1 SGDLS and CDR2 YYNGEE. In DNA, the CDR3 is TGTGCCAGCAGCGGTTTTGCCCTATCCTACAATGAGCAGTTCTTC. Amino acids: CASSGFALSYNEQFF.

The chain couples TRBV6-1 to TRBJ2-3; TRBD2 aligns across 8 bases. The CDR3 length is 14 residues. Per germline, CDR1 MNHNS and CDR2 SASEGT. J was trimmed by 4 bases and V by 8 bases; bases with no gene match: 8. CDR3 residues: CASLIGGEADTQYF. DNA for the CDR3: TGTGCCAGCCTTATCGGGGGGGAGGCAGATACGCAGTATTTT.

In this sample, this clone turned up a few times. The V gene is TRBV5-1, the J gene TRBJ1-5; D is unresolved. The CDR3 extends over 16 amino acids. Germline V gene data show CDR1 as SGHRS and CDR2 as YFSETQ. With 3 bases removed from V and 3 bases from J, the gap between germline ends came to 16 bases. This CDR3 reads CASSCLVGQSNQPQHF. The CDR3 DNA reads TGCGCCAGCAGCTGCCTCGTGGGCCAATCCAATCAGCCCCAGCATTTT.

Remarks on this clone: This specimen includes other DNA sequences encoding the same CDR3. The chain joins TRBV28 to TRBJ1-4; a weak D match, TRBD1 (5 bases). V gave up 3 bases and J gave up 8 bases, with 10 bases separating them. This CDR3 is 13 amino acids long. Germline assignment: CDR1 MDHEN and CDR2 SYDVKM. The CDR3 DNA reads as TGTGCCAGCAGTTTGGGGGGAGGGGAAAAACTGTTTTTT. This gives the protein CASSLGGGEKLFF.

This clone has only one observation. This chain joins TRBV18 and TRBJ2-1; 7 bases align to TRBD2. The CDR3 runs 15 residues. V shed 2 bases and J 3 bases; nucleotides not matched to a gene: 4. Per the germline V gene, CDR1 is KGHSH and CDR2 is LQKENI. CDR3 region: CASSPFGGSYNEQFF. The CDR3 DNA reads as TGTGCCAGCTCACCATTCGGGGGGAGCTACAATGAGCAGTTCTTC.

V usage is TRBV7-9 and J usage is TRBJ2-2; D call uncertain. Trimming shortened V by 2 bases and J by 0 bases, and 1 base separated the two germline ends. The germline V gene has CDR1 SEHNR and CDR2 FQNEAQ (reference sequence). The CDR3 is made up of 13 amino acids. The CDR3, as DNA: TGTGCCAGCAGCTTATCGAACACCGGGGAGCTGTTTTTT. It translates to CASSLSNTGELFF.

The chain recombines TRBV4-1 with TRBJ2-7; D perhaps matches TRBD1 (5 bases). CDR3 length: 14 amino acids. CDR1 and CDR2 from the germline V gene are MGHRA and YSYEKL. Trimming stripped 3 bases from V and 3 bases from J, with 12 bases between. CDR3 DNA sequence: TGCGCCAGCAGCCACTCAGGGATTTTCTACGAGCAGTACTTC. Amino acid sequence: CASSHSGIFYEQYF.

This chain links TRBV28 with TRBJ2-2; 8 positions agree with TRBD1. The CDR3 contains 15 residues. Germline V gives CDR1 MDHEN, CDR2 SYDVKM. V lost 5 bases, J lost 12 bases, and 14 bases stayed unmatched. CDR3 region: CASSEIEDRDEKLFF. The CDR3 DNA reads TGTGCCAGCAGTGAGATCGAGGACAGGGACGAAAAGCTGTTTTTT.

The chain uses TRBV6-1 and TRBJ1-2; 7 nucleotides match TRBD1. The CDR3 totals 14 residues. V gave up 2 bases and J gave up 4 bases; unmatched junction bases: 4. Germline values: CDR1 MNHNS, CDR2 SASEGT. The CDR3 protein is CASSEWRGLYGYTF. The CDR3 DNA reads TGTGCCAGCAGTGAATGGAGGGGGCTCTATGGCTACACCTTC.

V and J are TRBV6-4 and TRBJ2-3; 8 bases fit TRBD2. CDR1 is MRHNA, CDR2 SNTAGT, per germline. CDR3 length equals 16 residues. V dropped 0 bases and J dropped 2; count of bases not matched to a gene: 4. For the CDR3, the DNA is TGTGCCAGCAGTGACTCACAGACTAGCGACACAGATACGCAGTATTTT. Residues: CASSDSQTSDTDTQYF.

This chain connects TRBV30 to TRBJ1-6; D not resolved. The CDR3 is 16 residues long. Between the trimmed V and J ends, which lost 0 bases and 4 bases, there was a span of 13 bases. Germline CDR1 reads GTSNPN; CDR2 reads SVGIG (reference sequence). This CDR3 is CAWSVARLGYNSPLHF. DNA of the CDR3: TGTGCCTGGAGTGTAGCCCGGTTGGGGTATAATTCACCCCTCCACTTT.

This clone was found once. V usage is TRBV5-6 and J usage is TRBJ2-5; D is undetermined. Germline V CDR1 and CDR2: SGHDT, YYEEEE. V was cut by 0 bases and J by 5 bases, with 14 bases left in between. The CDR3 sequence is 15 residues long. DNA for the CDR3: TGTGCCAGCAGCTTGGGTTCGGTGGGCCCGGAGACCCAGTACTTC. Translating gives CASSLGSVGPETQYF.

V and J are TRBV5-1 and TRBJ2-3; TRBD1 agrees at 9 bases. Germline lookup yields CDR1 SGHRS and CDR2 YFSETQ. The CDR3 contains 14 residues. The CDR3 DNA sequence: TGCTCCACCGGGACAGGGCCAGAAACAGATACGCAGTATTTT. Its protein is CSTGTGPETDTQYF.

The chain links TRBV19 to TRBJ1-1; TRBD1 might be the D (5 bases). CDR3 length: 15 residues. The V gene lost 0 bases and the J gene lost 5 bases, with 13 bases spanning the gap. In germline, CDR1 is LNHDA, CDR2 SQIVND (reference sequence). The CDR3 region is CASSIEFQGETEAFF. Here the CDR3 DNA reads TGTGCCAGTAGTATAGAGTTTCAGGGAGAGACTGAAGCTTTCTTT.

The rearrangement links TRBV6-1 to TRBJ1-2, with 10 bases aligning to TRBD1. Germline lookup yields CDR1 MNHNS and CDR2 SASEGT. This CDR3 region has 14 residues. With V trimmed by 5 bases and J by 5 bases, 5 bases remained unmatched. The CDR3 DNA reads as TGTGCCAGCAGTCCGGGACAGGGGACTTATGGCTACACCTTC. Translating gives CASSPGQGTYGYTF.

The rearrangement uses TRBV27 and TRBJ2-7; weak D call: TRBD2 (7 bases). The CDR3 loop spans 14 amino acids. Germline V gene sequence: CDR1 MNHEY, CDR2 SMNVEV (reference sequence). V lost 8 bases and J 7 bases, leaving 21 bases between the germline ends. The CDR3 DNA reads TGTGCCAGCTCCCGGGGGGCCTGGATACATGAGCAGTACTTC. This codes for CASSRGAWIHEQYF.

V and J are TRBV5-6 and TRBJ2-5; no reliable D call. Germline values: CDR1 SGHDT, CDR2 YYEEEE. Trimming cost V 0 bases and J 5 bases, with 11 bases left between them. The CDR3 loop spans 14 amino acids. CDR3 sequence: CASSLVGLMETQYF. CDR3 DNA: TGTGCCAGCAGCTTGGTTGGCCTGATGGAGACCCAGTACTTC.

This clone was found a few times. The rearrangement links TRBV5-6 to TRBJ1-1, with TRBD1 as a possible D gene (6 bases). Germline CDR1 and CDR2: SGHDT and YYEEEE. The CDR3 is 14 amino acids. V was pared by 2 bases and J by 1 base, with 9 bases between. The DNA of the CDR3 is TGTGCCAGCAGCTTTAGAGGGGGGAACACTGAAGCTTTCTTT. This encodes CASSFRGGNTEAFF.